These T cell receptor beta chains were read from a single sample in a study of regulatory T cells in long-lasting Graves disease. TCRdb redid the calling of the multiplex PCR reads with MiXCR, one entry per CDR3 protein. The sample has 560,000 or so distinct CDR3 sequences; roughly 15% are singletons. The same data also went into a second study, on T cells in Graves' hyperthyroidism and ophthalmopathy.

The source was peripheral blood mononuclear cells (PBMCs), collected at new diagnosis, from a patient treated with antithyroid drugs. Every receptor here comes from a man aged 18 to 35 with Graves disease. CDR3s include the opening cysteine and the closing phenylalanine or tryptophan. Fields, in order: J gene, D gene, V gene, clone size, CDR3 protein, CDR3 DNA. The D gene is left open where the match is weak. The size entry is marked missing in some rows and otherwise reads once, few, many or a size class.

J: TRBJ1-5
D: NA
V: TRBV3-1
size: NA
CDR3: CASSQNLPVANQPQHF
DNA: TGTGCCAGCAGCCAAAACCTCCCGGTTGCCAATCAGCCCCAGCATTTT

J: TRBJ2-2
D: TRBD2
V: TRBV11-2
size: many
CDR3: CASSPPASGSVGELFF
DNA: TGTGCCAGCAGCCCCCCCGCTAGCGGGAGTGTCGGGGAGCTGTTTTTT

J: TRBJ1-5
D: NA
V: TRBV12-5
size: few
CDR3: CASGLVLWGEERNQPQHF
DNA: TGTGCTAGTGGTTTGGTACTCTGGGGGGAAGAGCGCAATCAGCCCCAGCATTTT

J: TRBJ2-5
D: NA
V: TRBV10-2
size: many
CDR3: CASSLNAFSGQETQYF
DNA: TGCGCCAGCAGCCTGAATGCCTTTAGCGGCCAAGAGACCCAGTACTTC

J: TRBJ2-7
D: TRBD2
V: TRBV7-3
size: NA
CDR3: CASSLTSGSLHEQYF
DNA: TGTGCCAGCAGCTTGACTAGCGGGAGCCTGCACGAGCAGTACTTC

J: TRBJ1-2
D: NA
V: TRBV11-2
size: many
CDR3: CASSSPREGYTF
DNA: TGTGCCAGCAGCTCACCCAGGGAAGGCTACACCTTC

J: TRBJ2-7
D: TRBD2
V: TRBV20-1
size: NA
CDR3: CSAQVATSGRSEQYF
DNA: TGCAGTGCCCAGGTAGCCACTAGCGGGAGGAGCGAGCAGTACTTC

J: TRBJ2-7
D: TRBD2
V: TRBV11-2
size: many
CDR3: CASSPLSGRAEEQYF
DNA: TGTGCCAGCAGCCCCCTTAGCGGGAGGGCTGAAGAGCAGTACTTC

J: TRBJ1-4
D: NA
V: TRBV9
size: NA
CDR3: CASSLPGSYNEKLFF
DNA: TGTGCCAGCAGCCTACCGGGGAGTTACAATGAAAAACTGTTTTTT

J: TRBJ2-7
D: NA
V: TRBV27
size: many
CDR3: CASSLGDSPYEQYF
DNA: TGTGCCAGCAGCCTCGGGGACTCTCCCTACGAGCAGTACTTC

J: TRBJ2-2
D: NA
V: TRBV5-6
size: NA
CDR3: CASSFGPNTGELFF
DNA: TGTGCCAGCAGCTTTGGGCCGAACACCGGGGAGCTGTTTTTT

J: TRBJ1-5
D: NA
V: TRBV30
size: many
CDR3: CAWMRKVVNQPQHF
DNA: TGTGCCTGGATGAGGAAAGTAGTGAACCAGCCCCAGCATTTT

J: TRBJ1-5
D: NA
V: TRBV6-1
size: NA
CDR3: CASSLGGYNQPQHF
DNA: TGTGCCAGCAGTCTCGGGGGGTACAATCAGCCCCAGCATTTT

J: TRBJ1-1
D: NA
V: TRBV5-1
size: many
CDR3: CASSYSSFMNTEAFF
DNA: TGCGCCAGCAGCTACAGTTCTTTCATGAACACTGAAGCTTTCTTT

J: TRBJ2-5
D: TRBD2
V: TRBV5-8
size: NA
CDR3: CASSPQTSAQETQYF
DNA: TGTGCCAGCAGCCCACAGACTAGCGCCCAAGAGACCCAGTACTTC

J: TRBJ2-2
D: TRBD2
V: TRBV3-1
size: many
CDR3: CASSLGLAVNTGELFF
DNA: TGTGCCAGCAGCCTGGGACTAGCAGTTAACACCGGGGAGCTGTTTTTT

J: TRBJ2-7
D: TRBD1
V: TRBV20-1
size: NA
CDR3: CSARDAEGQGAYEQYF
DNA: TGCAGTGCTAGAGATGCGGAAGGACAGGGCGCCTACGAGCAGTACTTC

J: TRBJ2-3
D: NA
V: TRBV12-3/TRBV12-4
size: many
CDR3: CASSASGADTQYF
DNA: TGTGCCAGCAGTGCGTCGGGGGCAGATACGCAGTATTTT

J: TRBJ2-3
D: TRBD2
V: TRBV3-1
size: few
CDR3: CASLPSGSSDTQYF
DNA: TGTGCCAGCTTGCCTAGCGGGAGTTCAGATACGCAGTATTTT

J: TRBJ2-5
D: NA
V: TRBV12-3/TRBV12-4
size: many
CDR3: CASSAPGAQETQYF
DNA: TGTGCCAGCAGTGCCCCAGGGGCCCAAGAGACCCAGTACTTC

J: TRBJ2-3
D: TRBD2
V: TRBV4-1
size: few
CDR3: CASSRRTSGDTQYF
DNA: TGCGCCAGCAGCCGGAGGACTAGCGGGGATACGCAGTATTTT

J: TRBJ2-1
D: NA
V: TRBV5-1
size: many
CDR3: CASSLSPRLGDEQFF
DNA: TGCGCCAGCAGCTTGTCGCCCCGCTTGGGGGATGAGCAGTTCTTC

J: TRBJ1-2
D: TRBD1
V: TRBV29-1
size: few
CDR3: CSARGSGTGFRYGYTF
DNA: TGCAGCGCCCGAGGGTCCGGGACAGGGTTTCGCTATGGCTACACCTTC

J: TRBJ2-5
D: NA
V: TRBV7-9
size: many
CDR3: CASSLNEETQYF
DNA: TGTGCCAGCAGCTTGAACGAAGAGACCCAGTACTTC